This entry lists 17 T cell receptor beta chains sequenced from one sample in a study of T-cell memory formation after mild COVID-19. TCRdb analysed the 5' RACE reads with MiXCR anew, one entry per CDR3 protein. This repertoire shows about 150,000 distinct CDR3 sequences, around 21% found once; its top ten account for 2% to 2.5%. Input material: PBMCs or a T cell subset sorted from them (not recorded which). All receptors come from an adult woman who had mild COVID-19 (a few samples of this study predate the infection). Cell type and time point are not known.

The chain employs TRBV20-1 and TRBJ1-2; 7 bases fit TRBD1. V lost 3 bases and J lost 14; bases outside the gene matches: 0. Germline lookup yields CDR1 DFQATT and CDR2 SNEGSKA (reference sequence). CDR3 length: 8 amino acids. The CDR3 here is CSASRGTF. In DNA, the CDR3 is TGCAGTGCTAGCAGGGGGACCTTC.

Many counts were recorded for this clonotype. The CDR3 nucleotides are TGCAGTGCTAGAGGGGGGGTGCTAGAAGGCTACACCTTC. This codes for CSARGGVLEGYTF. V gene TRBV20-1 combines with J gene TRBJ1-2; D may be TRBD1 (5 bases). Per the germline V gene, CDR1 is DFQATT and CDR2 is SNEGSKA (reference sequence). The V and J ends lost 1 base and 8 bases respectively, with 14 bases between them. This CDR3 is 13 amino acids long.

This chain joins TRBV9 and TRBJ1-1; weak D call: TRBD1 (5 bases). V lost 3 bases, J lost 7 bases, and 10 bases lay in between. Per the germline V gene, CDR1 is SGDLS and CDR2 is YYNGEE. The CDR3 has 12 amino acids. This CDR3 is CASSAKQGEAFF. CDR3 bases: TGTGCCAGCAGCGCCAAGCAGGGTGAAGCTTTCTTT.

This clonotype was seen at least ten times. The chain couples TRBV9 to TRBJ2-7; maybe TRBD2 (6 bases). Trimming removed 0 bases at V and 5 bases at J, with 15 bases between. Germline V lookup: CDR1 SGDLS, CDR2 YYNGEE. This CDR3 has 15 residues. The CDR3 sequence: CASSVGSLANDEQYF. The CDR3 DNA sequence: TGTGCCAGCAGCGTAGGTTCACTAGCTAACGACGAGCAGTACTTC.

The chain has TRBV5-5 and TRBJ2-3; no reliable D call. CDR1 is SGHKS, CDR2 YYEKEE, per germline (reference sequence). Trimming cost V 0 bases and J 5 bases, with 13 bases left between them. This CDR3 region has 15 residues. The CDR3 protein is CASSLALGGQDTQYF. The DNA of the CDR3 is TGTGCCAGCAGCTTGGCCCTAGGCGGTCAAGATACGCAGTATTTT. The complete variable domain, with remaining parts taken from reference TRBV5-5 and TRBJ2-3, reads DAGVTQSPTHLIKTRGQQVTLRCSPISGHKSVSWYQQVLGQGPQFIFQYYEKEERGRGNFPDRFSARQFPNYSSELNVNALLLGDSALYLCASSLALGGQDTQYFGPGTRLTVL.

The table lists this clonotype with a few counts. DNA of the CDR3: TGTGCCAGCAGCCCAGCCTCGGACAGACGATACAATGAGCAGTTCTTC. Residues: CASSPASDRRYNEQFF. The rearrangement links TRBV14 to TRBJ2-1, with D possibly matching TRBD1 (6 bases). CDR3 length: 16 amino acids. Per the germline V gene, CDR1 is SGHDN and CDR2 is FVKESK. V lost 4 bases to trimming and J lost 4 bases, with 17 bases between them.

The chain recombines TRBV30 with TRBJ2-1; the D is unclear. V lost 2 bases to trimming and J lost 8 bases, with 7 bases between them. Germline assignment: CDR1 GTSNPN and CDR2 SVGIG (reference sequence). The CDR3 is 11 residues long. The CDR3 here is CAWSLNHEQFF. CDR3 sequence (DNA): TGTGCCTGGAGTCTCAACCATGAGCAGTTCTTC.

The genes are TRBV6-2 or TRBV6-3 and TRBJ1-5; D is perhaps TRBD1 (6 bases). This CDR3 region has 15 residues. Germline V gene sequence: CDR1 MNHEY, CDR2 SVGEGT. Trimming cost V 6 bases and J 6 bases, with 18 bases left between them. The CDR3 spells CASRPEGGSPQPQHF. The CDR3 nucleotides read TGTGCCAGCAGACCCGAAGGGGGGTCCCCTCAGCCCCAGCATTTT.

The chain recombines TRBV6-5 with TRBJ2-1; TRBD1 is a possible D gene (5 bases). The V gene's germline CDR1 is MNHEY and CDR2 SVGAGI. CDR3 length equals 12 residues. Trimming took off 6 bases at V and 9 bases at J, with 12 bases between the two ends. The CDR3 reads CASRRQFSEQFF. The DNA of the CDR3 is TGTGCCAGCAGAAGACAGTTCAGTGAGCAGTTCTTC.

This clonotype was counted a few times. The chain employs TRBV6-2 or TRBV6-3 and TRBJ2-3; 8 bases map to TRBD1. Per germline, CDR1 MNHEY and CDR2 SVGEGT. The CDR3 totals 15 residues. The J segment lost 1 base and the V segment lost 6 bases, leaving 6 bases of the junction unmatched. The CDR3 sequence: CASSQPGQGTDTQYF. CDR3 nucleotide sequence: TGTGCCAGCAGCCAACCGGGACAGGGCACAGATACGCAGTATTTT.

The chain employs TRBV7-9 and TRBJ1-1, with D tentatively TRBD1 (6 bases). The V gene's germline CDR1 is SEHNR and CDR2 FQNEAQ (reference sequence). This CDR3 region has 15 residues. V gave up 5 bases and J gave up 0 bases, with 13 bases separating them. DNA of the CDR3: TGTGCCAGCAGCCCGAAGGGGGGGATGAACACTGAAGCTTTCTTT. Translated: CASSPKGGMNTEAFF.

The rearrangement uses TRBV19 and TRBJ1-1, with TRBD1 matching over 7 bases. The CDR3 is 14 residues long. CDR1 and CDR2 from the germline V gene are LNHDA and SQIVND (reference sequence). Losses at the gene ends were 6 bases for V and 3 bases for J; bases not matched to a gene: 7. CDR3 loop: CASSTRQGDTEAFF. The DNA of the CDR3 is TGTGCCAGTAGCACTCGACAGGGTGACACTGAAGCTTTCTTT.

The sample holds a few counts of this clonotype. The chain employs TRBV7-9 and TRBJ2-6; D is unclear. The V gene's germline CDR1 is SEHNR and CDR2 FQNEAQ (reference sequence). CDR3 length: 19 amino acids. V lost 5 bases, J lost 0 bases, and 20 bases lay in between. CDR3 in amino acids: CASSHLVGSVSSGANVLTF. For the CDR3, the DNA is TGTGCCAGCAGCCACTTGGTTGGCAGCGTCAGCTCTGGGGCCAACGTCCTGACTTTC.

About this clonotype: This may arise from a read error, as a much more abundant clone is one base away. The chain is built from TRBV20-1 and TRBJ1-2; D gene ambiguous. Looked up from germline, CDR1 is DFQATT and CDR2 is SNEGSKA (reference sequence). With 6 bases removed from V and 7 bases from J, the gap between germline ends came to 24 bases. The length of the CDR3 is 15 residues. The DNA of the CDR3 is TGCAGTGCCCCCGCCCCGGGCCCCACAGCAAGTGGCTACACCTTC. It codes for CSAPAPGPTASGYTF.

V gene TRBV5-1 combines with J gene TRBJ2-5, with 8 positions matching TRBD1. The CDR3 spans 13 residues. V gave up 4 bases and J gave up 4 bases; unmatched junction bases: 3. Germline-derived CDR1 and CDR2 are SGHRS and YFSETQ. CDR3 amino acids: CASSPGGLETQYF. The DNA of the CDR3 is TGCGCCAGCAGCCCAGGGGGCCTAGAGACCCAGTACTTC.

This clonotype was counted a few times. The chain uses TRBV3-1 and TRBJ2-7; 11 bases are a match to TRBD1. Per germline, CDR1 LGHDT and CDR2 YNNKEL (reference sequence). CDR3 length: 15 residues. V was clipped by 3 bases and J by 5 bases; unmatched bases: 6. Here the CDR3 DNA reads TGTGCCAGCAGCCACGTCCCGGGACAGGGGGACGAGCAGTACTTC. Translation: CASSHVPGQGDEQYF.

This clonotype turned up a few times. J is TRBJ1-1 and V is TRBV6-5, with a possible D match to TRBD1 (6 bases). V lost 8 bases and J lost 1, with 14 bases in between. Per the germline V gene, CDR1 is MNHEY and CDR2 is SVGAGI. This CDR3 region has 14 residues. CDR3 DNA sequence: TGTGCCAGCCGAGGGGGATCGGGGAACACTGAAGCTTTCTTT. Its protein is CASRGGSGNTEAFF.